The clone carrying this T cell receptor beta chain occurred many times. Its matching antigen is unknown. Produced via immunoSEQ multiplex PCR; TCRdb's table is partial and in-frame only. In the table there are approximately 980,000 clones, 76% of which are singletons. This sample is drawn from a study of shared clonotypes between healthy human individuals. CDR3 size: 15 residues. Germline V lookup: CDR1 SGHRS, CDR2 YFSETQ. The V and J ends lost 0 bases and 1 base respectively, with 10 bases between them. Study-wide points: It was only blood that was sampled, and tissue repertoires likely differ. An expected dependence of interdonor clonotype sharing on sequencing depth was noted.

The sequencing input was memory CD4+ T cells sorted from blood. Subset specified: CD45RA-negative fraction. V and J are TRBV5-1 and TRBJ1-1, with unresolved D. The sequence came from a man aged 18 to 29 in good health. The CDR3 protein is CASSLGLRGNTEAFF. The CDR3 DNA reads as TGCGCCAGCAGCTTGGGTCTTCGGGGGAACACTGAAGCTTTCTTT. Based on the CDR3 plus reference TRBV5-1 and TRBJ1-1, the full variable domain is KAGVTQTPRYLIKTRGQQVTLSCSPISGHRSVSWYQQTPGQGLQFLFEYFSETQRNKGNFPGRFSGRQFSNSRSEMNVSTLELGDSALYLCASSLGLRGNTEAFFGQGTRLTVV.